The 24 T cell receptor beta chains listed next were all sequenced from one sample in a study of cytomegalovirus exposure and HLA in healthy donors (dated by TCRdb to about 2017). The method was the immunoSEQ multiplex PCR assay. The multiplex PCR relied on a mix of 60 forward primers for TCR Vbeta segments and 13 reverse primers for TCR Jbeta segments. TCRdb took this table from immuneACCESS and kept in-frame rearrangements with V and J called. Such tables lack part of the clones; where checked against another copy, unresolved V genes explain under half of the gap, and the rest is unexplained. Across this sample there are 65,000 to 90,000 clones, with roughly four fifths seen only once. Of the sample, 1.9% falls within the top ten clones. The sample was PBMCs. These receptors were taken from a man aged 18 to 29 in good health and CMV-seronegative.

The chain joins TRBV6-1 to TRBJ1-5, with 7 bases matching TRBD1. CDR1 is MNHNS, CDR2 SASEGT, per germline. The CDR3 extends over 17 amino acids. V gave up 2 bases and J gave up 6 bases; unmatched junction bases: 13. The CDR3 bases are TGTGCCAGCAGTGAATCCCTTCCGGGACAGAGGATTCAGCCCCAGCATTTT. Protein: CASSESLPGQRIQPQHF.

This chain uses TRBV4-3 with TRBJ2-7, with 8 bases identical to TRBD2. This CDR3 spans 15 amino acids. The ends lost 4 bases at V and 0 bases at J; junction bases unmatched: 5. Germline loops: CDR1 LGHNA, CDR2 YSLEER. The CDR3 coding sequence is TGCGCCAGCAGCCGCTTTAGCGGGGACTCCTACGAGCAGTACTTC. Translated, it gives CASSRFSGDSYEQYF.

The J gene is TRBJ2-2, the V gene TRBV18; 8 bases match TRBD1. The germline CDR1 and CDR2 sequences are KGHSH and LQKENI. The CDR3 has 19 amino acids. The V segment lost 3 bases and the J segment 0 bases; nucleotides outside the gene matches: 12. The CDR3 region is CASSPLGTGLTANTGELFF. DNA of the CDR3: TGTGCCAGCTCACCCCTAGGGACAGGCCTCACCGCGAACACCGGGGAGCTGTTTTTT.

The count of this clone is one. This rearrangement joins TRBV11-2 to TRBJ1-3; D may be TRBD1 (6 bases). The CDR3 is 16 amino acids. CDR1 SGHAT and CDR2 FQNNGV come from the germline V gene. V gave up 2 bases and J gave up 0 bases, with 11 bases separating them. CDR3: CASSLIIGGSGNTIYF. The CDR3 DNA follows: TGTGCCAGCAGCTTAATAATAGGGGGCTCTGGAAACACCATATATTTT.

The V and J genes are TRBV6-6 and TRBJ1-1, with D possibly matching TRBD1 (6 bases). Germline V gene sequence: CDR1 MNHNY, CDR2 SVGAGI (reference sequence). This CDR3 has 14 amino acids. V lost 6 bases to trimming and J lost 5 bases, with 16 bases between them. The CDR3, as DNA: TGTGCCAGCAGAGGTATGGGGGGGCCAACTGAAGCTTTCTTT. This gives the protein CASRGMGGPTEAFF.

This clone was recorded a few times. The chain employs TRBV30 and TRBJ2-7; TRBD1 agrees at 7 bases. The germline V gene encodes CDR1 GTSNPN and CDR2 SVGIG (reference sequence). This CDR3 is 15 amino acids long. V trimming: 2 bases; J trimming: 5 bases; junction bases outside the gene matches: 12. DNA for the CDR3: TGTGCCTGGAGTCTTGCCGGGACAGTTCGCAACGAGCAGTACTTC. Its protein product is CAWSLAGTVRNEQYF.

This rearrangement joins TRBV28 to TRBJ1-1; D may be TRBD1 (6 bases). V gave up 1 base and J gave up 5 bases, with 11 bases separating them. This CDR3 region has 14 residues. Germline CDR1 reads MDHEN; CDR2 reads SYDVKM. The CDR3 sequence is CASSLFTGLTEAFF. In DNA form, the CDR3 reads TGTGCCAGCAGTTTATTTACAGGGTTGACTGAAGCTTTCTTT.

Remarks on this clone: The sample carries other DNA sequences with the same CDR3. V usage is TRBV6-6 and J usage is TRBJ1-2, with TRBD1 identical over 7 bases. Germline CDR1 and CDR2: MNHNY and SVGAGI (reference sequence). The CDR3 runs 14 residues. Trimming removed 0 bases from V and 2 bases from J; junction bases left unmatched: 0. DNA of the CDR3: TGTGCCAGCAGTTACTCGACAGGGAACTATGGCTACACCTTC. As protein: CASSYSTGNYGYTF.

This sequence joins TRBV10-3 and TRBJ2-3; the match to TRBD1 covers 9 bases. The V gene's germline CDR1 is ENHRY and CDR2 SYGVKD. The CDR3 is 14 amino acids. The ends lost 6 bases at V and 2 bases at J; junction bases unmatched: 3. The CDR3 reads CAISRDRDTDTQYF. DNA of the CDR3: TGTGCCATCAGCAGGGACAGGGACACAGATACGCAGTATTTT.

V is TRBV19 and J is TRBJ2-3, with D perhaps matching TRBD2 (6 bases). The CDR3 is 15 amino acids. V lost 1 base to trimming and J lost 6 bases, with 14 bases between them. Germline loops: CDR1 LNHDA, CDR2 SQIVND (reference sequence). CDR3 DNA sequence: TGTGCCAGTAGTATAGGTGGGGGGTATACCGATACGCAGTATTTT. As protein: CASSIGGGYTDTQYF.

A few counts support this clone. J is TRBJ2-7 and V is TRBV6-5, with D tentatively TRBD2 (7 bases). The CDR3 totals 15 residues. Trimming removed 7 bases from V and 3 bases from J, with 19 bases in between. The germline V gene has CDR1 MNHEY and CDR2 SVGAGI. The CDR3 nucleotides are TGTGCCAGCATCGATATGGGGGGGGCCGTCTACGAGCAGTACTTC. Its protein product is CASIDMGGAVYEQYF.

V gene TRBV15 combines with J gene TRBJ1-4, with D perhaps TRBD1 (5 bases). V shed 1 base and J shed 4 bases, with 13 bases lying between them. Per the germline V gene, CDR1 is LNHNV and CDR2 is YYDKDF (reference sequence). This CDR3 has 16 residues. The CDR3 loop reads CATSRALDSFNEKLFF. CDR3 in DNA: TGTGCCACCAGCAGAGCCTTAGACAGTTTTAATGAAAAACTGTTTTTT.

The CDR3 DNA reads as TGTGCCAGCAGTTTGCCACCGGGGTCCATTGGCTACACCTTC. Translating it yields CASSLPPGSIGYTF. The chain uses TRBV28 and TRBJ1-2; D remains ambiguous. The ends were cut back, 3 bases at V and 7 bases at J, with 15 bases in the middle. This CDR3 comprises 14 residues. Germline CDR1 reads MDHEN; CDR2 reads SYDVKM.

The gene calls are TRBV5-1 and TRBJ2-7; D gene unclear. The CDR3 length is 15 residues. The germline CDR1 and CDR2 sequences are SGHRS and YFSETQ. V shed 6 bases and J shed 0 bases, with 16 bases lying between them. The CDR3 nucleotides are TGCGCCAGCACCTTTGAGAGCCCGATCTCCTACGAGCAGTACTTC. This codes for CASTFESPISYEQYF.

The chain is built from TRBV29-1 and TRBJ1-2, with 9 bases matching TRBD1. CDR1 SQVTM and CDR2 ANQGSEA come from the germline V gene. V gave up 4 bases and J gave up 0 bases; unmatched junction bases: 3. The CDR3 is made up of 14 amino acids. DNA of the CDR3: TGCAGCGTTGGCAGACAGGGGGCTAACTATGGCTACACCTTC. Amino acids: CSVGRQGANYGYTF.

CDR3 amino acids: CASSQEARAFYGYTF. In DNA form, the CDR3 reads TGCGCCAGCAGCCAAGAGGCCAGGGCATTCTATGGCTACACCTTC. This chain uses TRBV4-1 with TRBJ1-2; possible D gene TRBD1, 5 bases. V dropped 0 bases and J dropped 4 bases, with 12 bases sitting between them. The germline CDR1 and CDR2 sequences are MGHRA and YSYEKL. CDR3 size: 15 residues.

The rearrangement joins TRBV7-9 to TRBJ2-7, with D perhaps TRBD1 (6 bases). CDR1 is SEHNR, CDR2 FQNEAQ, per germline (reference sequence). V was pared by 5 bases and J by 6 bases, with 23 bases between. The CDR3 has 16 amino acids. The CDR3 protein is CASSQLLGTKRAEQYF. DNA of the CDR3: TGTGCCAGCAGCCAGTTGCTCGGGACAAAAAGAGCCGAGCAGTACTTC.

V usage is TRBV29-1 and J usage is TRBJ1-1; TRBD1 might be the D (5 bases). Trimming shortened V by 3 bases and J by 6 bases, and 8 bases separated the two germline ends. CDR1 SQVTM and CDR2 ANQGSEA come from the germline V gene. The CDR3 sequence is 11 residues long. The CDR3 DNA follows: TGCAGCGTTGAGGGGGGGGCTGAAGCTTTCTTT. Protein sequence: CSVEGGAEAFF.

The rearrangement links TRBV6-4 to TRBJ2-3; D is possibly TRBD1 (6 bases). The V and J ends lost 4 bases and 4 bases respectively, with 18 bases between them. Germline CDR1 reads MRHNA; CDR2 reads SNTAGT. There are 16 residues in the CDR3. CDR3 DNA: TGTGCCAGCAGTGTTGCCGCAGGGGATGGGGCAGATACGCAGTATTTT. Amino acids: CASSVAAGDGADTQYF.

This chain joins TRBV29-1 and TRBJ1-1, with D possibly matching TRBD1 (5 bases). Trimming cost V 3 bases and J 5 bases, with 16 bases left between them. Looked up from germline, CDR1 is SQVTM and CDR2 is ANQGSEA. The CDR3 is 14 amino acids. DNA of the CDR3: TGCAGCGTTGAGGTAGGGGCGCTGAGTACTGAAGCTTTCTTT. This sequence encodes CSVEVGALSTEAFF.

This clone has just one count. The genes are TRBV5-6 and TRBJ1-6, with TRBD1 matching over 8 bases. The CDR3 totals 15 residues. The germline gives CDR1 SGHDT, CDR2 YYEEEE. The V and J ends lost 3 bases and 7 bases, in that order; junction bases with no gene match: 6. In nucleotides, the CDR3 is TGTGCCAGCAGCTGGGACAGGTGGGGGAATTCACCCCTCCACTTT. This translates into CASSWDRWGNSPLHF.

A note on this clone: The junction differs from germline at one of its ends, possibly a read error. The chain links TRBV5-6 to TRBJ1-1; D is unclear. The germline CDR1 and CDR2 sequences are SGHDT and YYEEEE. The CDR3 contains 14 residues. The CDR3, as DNA: TGTGCCAGCAGCCGGAGGTTCGTGACAACTGAAGCTCTCTTT. It specifies CASSRRFVTTEALF.

CDR3: CASSVDRDGYEQYF. The CDR3 DNA reads TGTGCCAGCAGCGTAGACAGGGACGGCTACGAGCAGTACTTC. V and J are TRBV9 and TRBJ2-7; D may be TRBD1 (6 bases). The length of the CDR3 is 14 residues. The V end lost 0 bases, the J end lost 3 bases, and 10 bases lay between the germline ends. Germline CDR1 and CDR2: SGDLS and YYNGEE.

The rearrangement uses TRBV7-9 and TRBJ2-2; 7 bases fit TRBD1. This CDR3 is built from 14 residues. V shed 5 bases, J shed 7 bases, and the junction held 7 bases outside the gene matches. Germline V gives CDR1 SEHNR, CDR2 FQNEAQ (reference sequence). This CDR3 reads CASSPDRVFGELFF. The CDR3, as DNA: TGTGCCAGCAGCCCTGACAGGGTGTTCGGGGAGCTGTTTTTT.